This T cell receptor beta chain derives from a study of T cell changes during pregnancy in multiple sclerosis. Sequencing was performed with immunoSEQ multiplex PCR; in TCRdb, only in-frame clones are kept and a portion is missing. The sample consists of roughly 34,000 clones, 90% of them appearing once. With 2 bases removed from V and 4 bases from J, the gap between germline ends came to 23 bases. CDR3 length: 18 residues. CDR1 and CDR2 from the germline V gene are SGHRS and YFSETQ. This chain links TRBV5-1 with TRBJ2-3; TRBD2 might be the D (6 bases). The clonotype comes from a female donor in good health, enrolled as a control in a pregnancy study. Material: CD4+ T cells from peripheral blood mononuclear cells, obtained in the second trimester of pregnancy. CDR3 in amino acids: CASSLMGPTAGAADTQYF. As DNA, the CDR3 is TGCGCCAGCAGCTTAATGGGGCCCACAGCGGGCGCCGCAGATACGCAGTATTTT.